The 30 T cell receptor beta chains below all came from one sample that was sequenced in a study of cytomegalovirus exposure and HLA in healthy donors. Amplification used 60 Vbeta primers and 13 Jbeta primers. Data came from immunoSEQ multiplex PCR; TCRdb stores just in-frame clones and leaves some out. This sample carries 130,000 to 150,000 clones, around 73% of them seen once, and the ten largest clones take 1.3%. Sequenced sample: PBMCs. Receptors originate from a woman between 40 and 50 years old in good health and CMV-seronegative.

The genes are TRBV29-1 and TRBJ1-2; TRBD1 matches 7 bases. There are 14 residues in the CDR3. Germline CDR1 reads SQVTM; CDR2 reads ANQGSEA. Trimming cost V 4 bases and J 4 bases; bases outside gene matches: 9. The CDR3 nucleotides are TGCAGCGTTGGACCGCGGGACAGCCTCTATGGCTACACCTTC. Residues: CSVGPRDSLYGYTF.

J is TRBJ2-4 and V is TRBV6-1; 15 bases line up with TRBD2. There are 17 residues in the CDR3. Per germline, CDR1 MNHNS and CDR2 SASEGT. The trim removed 4 bases at V and 2 bases at J, leaving 3 bases unmatched. The CDR3 coding sequence is TGTGCCAGCAGTGTCGGACTAGCGGGGGGGTCCAAAAACATTCAGTACTTC. Amino acids: CASSVGLAGGSKNIQYF.

This chain uses TRBV18 with TRBJ1-5; TRBD1 aligns across 7 bases. Trimming removed 6 bases from V and 5 bases from J; junction bases left unmatched: 4. CDR3 size: 13 residues. The germline CDR1 and CDR2 sequences are KGHSH and LQKENI. The CDR3 region is CASSPGGDQPQHF. The DNA of the CDR3 is TGTGCCAGCTCCCCAGGGGGGGATCAGCCCCAGCATTTT.

The rearrangement links TRBV6-1 to TRBJ1-2; D call uncertain. The germline V gene has CDR1 MNHNS and CDR2 SASEGT. This CDR3 contains 14 residues. Trimming removed 1 base from V and 4 bases from J, with 10 bases in between. The CDR3 coding sequence is TGTGCCAGCAGTGAAGGACCGAGAGGCTATGGCTACACCTTC. Protein product: CASSEGPRGYGYTF.

The chain carries TRBV20-1 and TRBJ1-1; D not certain. The CDR3 length is 11 residues. Germline V gives CDR1 DFQATT, CDR2 SNEGSKA (reference sequence). Trimming cost V 6 bases and J 2 bases, with 7 bases left between them. CDR3 in amino acids: CSARENTEAFF. The CDR3 DNA sequence: TGCAGTGCACGCGAAAACACTGAAGCTTTCTTT.

This chain links TRBV4-1 with TRBJ1-5; D might be TRBD1 (6 bases). The V end was cut by 1 base, the J end by 0 bases, with 10 bases between. Looked up from germline, CDR1 is MGHRA and CDR2 is YSYEKL. The CDR3 spans 16 residues. CDR3 residues: CASSQALTGSNQPQHF. The DNA of the CDR3 is TGCGCCAGCAGCCAAGCTTTGACAGGTAGCAATCAGCCCCAGCATTTT.

The chain uses TRBV4-2 and TRBJ2-2; 12 nucleotides align to TRBD2. The CDR3 contains 18 residues. Germline loops: CDR1 LGHNA, CDR2 YNFKEQ. The V gene end was trimmed by 0 bases and the J gene end by 0 bases; junction bases not matched to a gene: 2. CDR3 loop: CASSQETSGGPNTGELFF. The CDR3 bases are TGTGCCAGCAGCCAAGAGACTAGCGGGGGCCCGAACACCGGGGAGCTGTTTTTT.

The chain carries TRBV27 and TRBJ1-6, with D maybe TRBD1 (5 bases). Germline V gene data show CDR1 as MNHEY and CDR2 as SMNVEV (reference sequence). V shed 2 bases and J shed 4 bases, with 9 bases lying between them. The CDR3 loop spans 15 amino acids. The CDR3: CASSLEGLYNSPLHF. CDR3 coding DNA: TGTGCCAGCAGTTTAGAGGGACTTTATAATTCACCCCTCCACTTT.

The chain combines TRBV29-1 with TRBJ2-2, with 7 bases aligning to TRBD1. Germline V CDR1 and CDR2: SQVTM, ANQGSEA. Trimming cost V 5 bases and J 8 bases; bases outside gene matches: 8. The CDR3 is made up of 13 amino acids. The CDR3 DNA sequence: TGCAGCGTTTGGGACAGAAGTAGAGGGGAGCTGTTTTTT. Translating it yields CSVWDRSRGELFF.

The chain joins TRBV2 to TRBJ2-1, with TRBD1 identical over 8 bases. The V gene's germline CDR1 is SNHLY and CDR2 FYNNEI. The CDR3 totals 14 residues. Trimming cost V 6 bases and J 8 bases; bases outside gene matches: 9. The CDR3 region is CASSQTGVGHEQFF. CDR3 nucleotides: TGTGCCAGCAGCCAGACAGGGGTCGGGCATGAGCAGTTCTTC.

The chain carries TRBV6-1 and TRBJ2-4; D is perhaps TRBD2 (6 bases). The CDR3 runs to 14 residues. Germline loops: CDR1 MNHNS, CDR2 SASEGT. Trimming removed 0 bases at V and 7 bases at J, with 10 bases between. The CDR3 sequence: CASSEAGGDNIQYF. As DNA, the CDR3 is TGTGCCAGCAGTGAAGCGGGGGGTGATAACATTCAGTACTTC.

CDR3 region: CASSLDGTEGEKLFF. The CDR3 DNA sequence: TGTGCCAGCAGCCTAGACGGGACTGAAGGGGAAAAACTGTTTTTT. The rearrangement joins TRBV28 to TRBJ1-4; D may be TRBD1 (5 bases). V gave up 6 bases and J gave up 8 bases, with 19 bases separating them. The length of the CDR3 is 15 residues. Germline V gene data show CDR1 as MDHEN and CDR2 as SYDVKM.

The chain employs TRBV4-1 and TRBJ2-2; D perhaps matches TRBD1 (6 bases). V was shortened by 1 base and J by 0 bases, with 21 bases between the two germline ends. CDR1 is MGHRA and CDR2 is YSYEKL in the germline V gene. The CDR3 covers 20 residues. CDR3 sequence: CASSQVPPFLDRTNTGELFF. The CDR3 nucleotides read TGCGCCAGCAGCCAAGTCCCGCCCTTCTTGGACAGAACGAACACCGGGGAGCTGTTTTTT.

Remarks on this clone: Other DNA sequences from this sample encode an identical CDR3 as well. J is TRBJ2-7 and V is TRBV5-1, with TRBD1 matching over 12 bases. Trimming removed 5 bases from V and 4 bases from J; junction bases left unmatched: 10. The CDR3 totals 16 residues. Germline values: CDR1 SGHRS, CDR2 YFSETQ. The CDR3 DNA sequence: TGCGCCAGCAGTTTATCACCGGGACAGGGGGCTTACGAGCAGTACTTC. Translation: CASSLSPGQGAYEQYF.

This chain links TRBV6-5 with TRBJ1-4; perhaps TRBD1 as D (5 bases). Trimming cost V 8 bases and J 8 bases, with 18 bases left between them. The germline CDR1 and CDR2 sequences are MNHEY and SVGAGI. The CDR3 covers 14 residues. CDR3 DNA: TGTGCCAGCCTCCCACGACAGTTAACAGAAAAACTGTTTTTT. Translated, it gives CASLPRQLTEKLFF.

This chain connects TRBV6-1 to TRBJ2-2; the match to TRBD2 covers 7 bases. Germline trimming cut 5 bases from V and 3 bases from J; bases unmatched to any gene: 6. This CDR3 region has 15 residues. Per the germline V gene, CDR1 is MNHNS and CDR2 is SASEGT. As DNA, the CDR3 is TGTGCCAGCAGTAGGGGAGGGGCTGACACCGGGGAGCTGTTTTTT. It specifies CASSRGGADTGELFF.

The V and J genes are TRBV7-3 and TRBJ2-2; D may be TRBD2 (7 bases). CDR1 SGHTA and CDR2 FQGTGA come from the germline V gene. The V end was cut by 4 bases, the J end by 14 bases, with 26 bases between. The CDR3 consists of 16 residues. The CDR3, as DNA: TGTGCCAGCAGCTCCATAGGGGGGACGGGCCGGGAGGCTCTGTTTTTT. The encoded protein is CASSSIGGTGREALFF.

The gene calls are TRBV6-6 and TRBJ2-7; 8 positions agree with TRBD1. The germline gives CDR1 MNHNY, CDR2 SVGAGI (reference sequence). There are 16 residues in the CDR3. J gave up 5 bases and V 6 bases, and 15 bases lay outside the gene matches. The CDR3 protein is CASSRTGLGRIHEQYV. In DNA form, the CDR3 reads TGTGCCAGCAGCAGGACAGGGTTAGGCCGAATCCACGAGCAGTACGTC.

This clone was seen more than once but under ten times. The chain has TRBV11-3 and TRBJ1-1; tentatively, D is TRBD1 (5 bases). The length of the CDR3 is 12 residues. V shed 5 bases and J shed 3 bases, with 7 bases lying between them. CDR1 is SGHNT, CDR2 YENEEA, per germline. CDR3 DNA sequence: TGTGCCAGCAGCGCGGGGGACACTGAAGCTTTCTTT. Its translation: CASSAGDTEAFF.

The rearrangement joins TRBV7-8 to TRBJ1-5; D call uncertain. The CDR3 consists of 14 residues. The V end lost 1 base, the J end lost 3 bases, and 7 bases lay between the germline ends. The germline V gene encodes CDR1 SGHVS and CDR2 FQNEAQ. The DNA for the CDR3 is TGTGCCAGCAGCTTAGGGGCGTCCAATCAGCCCCAGCATTTT. It is translated as CASSLGASNQPQHF.

The V gene is TRBV28, the J gene TRBJ1-1; D ambiguous. V lost 6 bases to trimming and J lost 2 bases, with 4 bases between them. The CDR3 has 11 residues. Germline loops: CDR1 MDHEN, CDR2 SYDVKM. CDR3 sequence (DNA): TGTGCCAGCAGCACTAACACTGAAGCTTTCTTT. It is translated as CASSTNTEAFF.

The V and J genes are TRBV5-4 and TRBJ2-7; TRBD2 might be the D (5 bases). Germline assignment: CDR1 SGHNT and CDR2 YYREEE (reference sequence). The length of the CDR3 is 16 residues. V gave up 4 bases and J gave up 7 bases, with 24 bases separating them. CDR3 sequence: CASSRQMGFTSGEQYF. The CDR3 DNA is TGTGCCAGCAGCCGACAAATGGGCTTTACCTCGGGGGAGCAGTACTTC.

The chain joins TRBV5-4 to TRBJ2-3; D unclear. Trimming removed 1 base at V and 0 bases at J, with 3 bases between. CDR3 size: 13 residues. The germline V gene encodes CDR1 SGHNT and CDR2 YYREEE (reference sequence). In DNA form, the CDR3 reads TGTGCCAGCAGCTTGATAAGCACAGATACGCAGTATTTT. Its protein is CASSLISTDTQYF.

This clone was seen only a few times. V usage is TRBV4-1 and J usage is TRBJ1-4; 7 nucleotides agree with TRBD1. The CDR3 sequence is 17 residues long. The V segment lost 0 bases and the J segment 8 bases; nucleotides outside the gene matches: 12. The germline gives CDR1 MGHRA, CDR2 YSYEKL. CDR3 bases: TGCGCCAGCAGCCAAGAAGGCGGCAGGGGGAAGGGAGAAAAACTGTTTTTT. The encoded protein is CASSQEGGRGKGEKLFF.

The chain couples TRBV10-3 to TRBJ1-3, with a tentative D call TRBD1 (5 bases). Trimming pared 10 bases from V and 0 bases from J, leaving 13 bases between. The CDR3 has 14 residues. CDR1 ENHRY and CDR2 SYGVKD come from the germline V gene. As DNA, the CDR3 is TGTGCCACGGCCGGGACTGTCTCTGGAAACACCATATATTTT. Its translation is CATAGTVSGNTIYF.

The chain uses TRBV29-1 and TRBJ1-1; TRBD1 matches 9 bases. CDR1 SQVTM and CDR2 ANQGSEA come from the germline V gene. After removal of 7 bases from V and 0 bases from J, the junction contained 6 bases not matched to a gene. The CDR3 sequence is 14 residues long. CDR3 loop: CSADRGSMNTEAFF. The CDR3 coding sequence is TGCAGCGCTGACAGGGGGAGTATGAACACTGAAGCTTTCTTT.

The chain's CDR3 is CTSSQDHPLLPGLDLEQYF. The CDR3 region has the DNA TGCACCAGCAGCCAAGATCATCCTCTCTTGCCAGGACTAGACCTCGAGCAGTACTTC. The chain is built from TRBV1 and TRBJ2-7; TRBD2, as called in the table, went unchecked against the DNA. TRBV1 is described as a pseudogene. This CDR3 has 19 amino acids.

The J gene is TRBJ2-2, the V gene TRBV10-3; D not certain. This CDR3 has 15 amino acids. The V and J ends lost 2 bases and 0 bases respectively, with 7 bases between them. Looked up from germline, CDR1 is ENHRY and CDR2 is SYGVKD. CDR3 nucleotides: TGTGCCATCAGTGAGACACCCTCGAACACCGGGGAGCTGTTTTTT. Its translation is CAISETPSNTGELFF.

V is TRBV7-2 and J is TRBJ1-2; tentative D call: TRBD1 (6 bases). Between the trimmed V and J ends, which lost 5 bases and 4 bases, there was a span of 14 bases. CDR3 size: 14 residues. Per germline, CDR1 SGHTA and CDR2 FQGNSA. The CDR3 is CASSPVTGAYGYTF. CDR3 nucleotides: TGTGCCAGCAGCCCGGTGACAGGTGCCTATGGCTACACCTTC.

The chain recombines TRBV11-1 with TRBJ2-5; 10 nucleotides match TRBD2. This CDR3 comprises 19 residues. Germline trimming cut 4 bases from V and 5 bases from J; bases unmatched to any gene: 19. Germline V CDR1 and CDR2: SGHAT, FQDESV (reference sequence). DNA of the CDR3: TGTGCCAGCAGCTCGAGGGGCAGGACTAGCGGAGGAACTGGGGAGACCCAGTACTTC. Its protein is CASSSRGRTSGGTGETQYF.